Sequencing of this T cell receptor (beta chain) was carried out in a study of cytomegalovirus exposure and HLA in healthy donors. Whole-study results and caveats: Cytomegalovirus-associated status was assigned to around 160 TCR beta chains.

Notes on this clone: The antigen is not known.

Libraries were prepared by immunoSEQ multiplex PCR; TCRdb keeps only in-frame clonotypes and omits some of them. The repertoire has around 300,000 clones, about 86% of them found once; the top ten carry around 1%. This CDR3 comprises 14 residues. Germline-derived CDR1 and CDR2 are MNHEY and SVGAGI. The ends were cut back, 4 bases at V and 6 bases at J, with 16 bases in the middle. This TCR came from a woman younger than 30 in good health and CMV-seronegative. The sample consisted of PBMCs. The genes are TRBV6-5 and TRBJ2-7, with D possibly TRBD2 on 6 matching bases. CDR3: CASSSGIGGGEQYF. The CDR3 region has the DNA TGTGCCAGCAGTTCCGGGATCGGGGGTGGCGAGCAGTACTTC.